This entry lists 18 T cell receptor beta chains sequenced from one sample in a study of a mutant IDH1 vaccine in newly diagnosed glioma. TCRdb's copy holds only in-frame clones and misses some; the assay was immunoSEQ multiplex PCR. Found here are 75,000 to 100,000 clones, about 87% of them singletons; the top ten hold under 0.65%. Time point of the sample: baseline, week 1 (first vaccination visit). Treatment: pre-vaccination baseline after standard-of-care therapy. Sequencing was performed on PBMCs, taken from a glioma patient treated with radiotherapy, temozolomide or both. The receptors were gathered from a woman in her forties or fifties with glioma.

The gene calls are TRBV6-5 and TRBJ2-7, with TRBD2 identical over 10 bases. The CDR3 loop spans 15 amino acids. Germline V lookup: CDR1 MNHEY, CDR2 SVGAGI. V was clipped by 5 bases and J by 2 bases; unmatched bases: 6. In DNA, the CDR3 is TGTGCCAGCAGTGCTGCTAGCGGGAGTGCCTACGAGCAGTACTTC. Amino acid sequence: CASSAASGSAYEQYF.

The chain couples TRBV5-5 to TRBJ1-2, with D perhaps TRBD1 (5 bases). CDR3 size: 15 residues. The V gene lost 4 bases and the J gene lost 5 bases, with 18 bases spanning the gap. Germline lookup yields CDR1 SGHKS and CDR2 YYEKEE (reference sequence). CDR3 residues: CASSLRLGRPYGYTF. The CDR3 region has the DNA TGTGCCAGCAGCCTTCGGTTGGGGCGCCCTTATGGCTACACCTTC.

This chain links TRBV30 with TRBJ2-7; D gene uncertain. CDR3 length: 13 amino acids. Trimming left V 0 bases short and J 6 bases short, with 12 bases between. From germline, CDR1 is GTSNPN and CDR2 SVGIG (reference sequence). The CDR3 here is CAWSVPPGPEQYF. DNA for the CDR3: TGTGCCTGGAGTGTACCCCCGGGCCCCGAGCAGTACTTC.

The chain combines TRBV30 with TRBJ2-3, with 7 bases matching TRBD2. The germline V gene has CDR1 GTSNPN and CDR2 SVGIG (reference sequence). The junction had 5 bases not matched to a gene; V was cut back by 2 bases and J by 6 bases. CDR3 length equals 13 residues. For the CDR3, the DNA is TGTGCCTGGAGTCGGAACGGGGGGGATACGCAGTATTTT. Amino acids: CAWSRNGGDTQYF. Full variable domain (remainder filled in from reference TRBV30 and TRBJ2-3): SQTIHQWPATLVQPVGSPLSLECTVEGTSNPNLYWYRQAAGRGLQLLFYSVGIGQISSEVPQNLSASRPQDRQFILSSKKLLLSDSGFYLCAWSRNGGDTQYFGPGTRLTVL.

CDR3 DNA: TGTGCCTGGAGTAAAACAAGGGGCACTGAAGCTTTCTTT. It yields the protein CAWSKTRGTEAFF. This rearrangement joins TRBV30 to TRBJ1-1; D possibly corresponds to TRBD1 (5 bases). CDR1 and CDR2 (germline): GTSNPN, SVGIG (reference sequence). The CDR3 has 13 residues. V shed 2 bases and J shed 4 bases, with 11 bases lying between them.

The J gene is TRBJ1-1, the V gene TRBV7-9; 7 bases line up with TRBD1. There are 14 residues in the CDR3. Germline V gene lookup returns CDR1 SEHNR and CDR2 FQNEAQ (reference sequence). V lost 1 base to trimming and J lost 7 bases; unmatched junction nucleotides: 6. This chain's CDR3 is CASSLGTGDYEAFF. The CDR3 bases are TGTGCCAGCAGCTTAGGCACAGGGGACTATGAAGCTTTCTTT.

The gene calls are TRBV30 and TRBJ2-5, with 14 bases fitting TRBD2. Germline-derived CDR1 and CDR2 are GTSNPN and SVGIG (reference sequence). Trimming at V came to 2 bases and at J to 5 bases, leaving 1 base not matched to a gene. The CDR3 has 14 amino acids. CDR3 residues: CAWSWTSGRETQYF. CDR3 DNA sequence: TGTGCCTGGAGTTGGACTAGCGGGAGGGAGACCCAGTACTTC. The variable domain in full, completed from reference TRBV30 and TRBJ2-5, reads SQTIHQWPATLVQPVGSPLSLECTVEGTSNPNLYWYRQAAGRGLQLLFYSVGIGQISSEVPQNLSASRPQDRQFILSSKKLLLSDSGFYLCAWSWTSGRETQYFGPGTRLLVL.

This chain connects TRBV7-9 to TRBJ1-2; perhaps TRBD1 as D (5 bases). Germline loops: CDR1 SEHNR, CDR2 FQNEAQ (reference sequence). V was trimmed by 5 bases and J by 4 bases, leaving 17 bases between them. The CDR3 has 15 amino acids. DNA of the CDR3: TGTGCCAGCAGCACCAGACAGAGAAGGGGCTATGGCTACACCTTC. Its translation is CASSTRQRRGYGYTF.

V is TRBV10-3 and J is TRBJ2-7, with 10 positions matching TRBD2. The ends lost 3 bases at V and 2 bases at J; junction bases unmatched: 7. Germline V gives CDR1 ENHRY, CDR2 SYGVKD. CDR3 length equals 16 residues. As DNA, the CDR3 is TGTGCCATCAGTGAACCAACTAGCGGGGCAACCTACGAGCAGTACTTC. Its protein is CAISEPTSGATYEQYF.

J is TRBJ1-1 and V is TRBV28, with D possibly being TRBD1 (5 bases). This CDR3 region has 13 residues. Trimming cost V 8 bases and J 12 bases, with 22 bases left between them. CDR1 MDHEN and CDR2 SYDVKM come from the germline V gene. The CDR3 DNA reads TGTGCCAGCGCCTCAACAGTGATGGGGGTGACTTTCTTT. Amino acid sequence: CASASTVMGVTFF. Combining the CDR3 with reference TRBV28 and TRBJ1-1 gives the whole variable domain DVKVTQSSRYLVKRTGEKVFLECVQDMDHENMFWYRQDPGLGLRLIYFSYDVKMKEKGDIPEGYSVSREKKERFSLILESASTNQTSMYLCASASTVMGVTFFGQGTRLTVV.

J is TRBJ2-5 and V is TRBV18; 8 nucleotides match TRBD1. Germline V gives CDR1 KGHSH, CDR2 LQKENI. The CDR3 contains 14 residues. After removal of 3 bases from V and 4 bases from J, the junction contained 4 bases not matched to a gene. DNA for the CDR3: TGTGCCAGCTCACCGATCGGGACAGGAGAGACCCAGTACTTC. Translated: CASSPIGTGETQYF.

This sequence joins TRBV30 and TRBJ2-3, with TRBD1 matching 7 bases. Trimming cost V 2 bases and J 6 bases; bases outside gene matches: 8. This CDR3 is 14 amino acids long. Looked up from germline, CDR1 is GTSNPN and CDR2 is SVGIG (reference sequence). The DNA for the CDR3 is TGTGCCTGGAGTCCAGGACAGGACTGGGATACGCAGTATTTT. Translating it yields CAWSPGQDWDTQYF.

The rearrangement uses TRBV2 and TRBJ2-5; TRBD2 aligns across 9 bases. There are 14 residues in the CDR3. Trimming cost V 5 bases and J 5 bases; bases outside gene matches: 6. Germline lookup yields CDR1 SNHLY and CDR2 FYNNEI. CDR3 protein: CASSKSGRLETQYF. The DNA for the CDR3 is TGTGCCAGCAGTAAAAGCGGGAGGTTGGAGACCCAGTACTTC.

The J gene is TRBJ2-7, the V gene TRBV7-6; TRBD2 agrees at 9 bases. V trimming: 1 base; J trimming: 1 base; junction bases outside the gene matches: 5. Germline V lookup: CDR1 SGHVS, CDR2 FNYEAQ. CDR3 size: 16 residues. The CDR3 reads CASSLEGGRGSYEQYF. The CDR3 bases are TGTGCCAGCAGCTTAGAGGGCGGGAGGGGATCCTACGAGCAGTACTTC.

A single count supports this clone. V usage is TRBV30 and J usage is TRBJ1-1, with D tentatively TRBD1 (5 bases). V lost 3 bases and J 5 bases, leaving 13 bases between the germline ends. Germline-derived CDR1 and CDR2 are GTSNPN and SVGIG (reference sequence). CDR3 length: 13 amino acids. The CDR3 DNA reads as TGTGCCTGGAGATGGGGGGGAGGGACTGAAGCTTTCTTT. It is translated as CAWRWGGGTEAFF. Variable domain in full (rest from reference TRBV30 and TRBJ1-1): SQTIHQWPATLVQPVGSPLSLECTVEGTSNPNLYWYRQAAGRGLQLLFYSVGIGQISSEVPQNLSASRPQDRQFILSSKKLLLSDSGFYLCAWRWGGGTEAFFGQGTRLTVV.

The chain links TRBV7-9 to TRBJ2-1, with 8 nucleotides matching TRBD2. After removal of 3 bases from V and 6 bases from J, the junction contained 1 base not matched to a gene. The germline V gene has CDR1 SEHNR and CDR2 FQNEAQ (reference sequence). CDR3 size: 13 residues. DNA of the CDR3: TGTGCCAGCAGCTTCCGGGAGGGCAATGAGCAGTTCTTC. It specifies CASSFREGNEQFF.

This chain links TRBV10-3 with TRBJ2-6; the D gene is possibly TRBD1 (6 bases). The germline V and J ends were trimmed by 6 bases and 0 bases, with 9 bases remaining between them. This CDR3 is built from 15 residues. Looked up from germline, CDR1 is ENHRY and CDR2 is SYGVKD. The DNA of the CDR3 is TGTGCCATCAGGAACAGGGACTCTGGGGCCAACGTCCTGACTTTC. Protein: CAIRNRDSGANVLTF.

This rearrangement joins TRBV7-9 to TRBJ2-7, with D uncertain. From germline, CDR1 is SEHNR and CDR2 FQNEAQ (reference sequence). The CDR3 is 14 residues long. Trimming left V 1 base short and J 5 bases short, with 12 bases between. CDR3 DNA: TGTGCCAGCAGCTTAGAGGTCCAACTGCACGAGCAGTACTTC. This encodes CASSLEVQLHEQYF.